This TCR beta chain came from a study of graft-versus-host responses after intestinal transplantation. Study conclusions and caveats: Analysis identified GvH clones in recipient marrow, with some appearing first in ileum or blood.

The time point is: postoperative day 105 after intestinal transplantation (dayNNNN = postoperative day). Tissue from the graft was processed to free its intraepithelial and lamina propria lymphocytes. V gave up 3 bases and J gave up 8 bases; unmatched junction bases: 5. From germline, CDR1 is MRHNA and CDR2 SNTAGT. The CDR3 has 14 amino acids. This clone was counted between two and nine times. Its target is not known. Generated by immunoSEQ multiplex PCR, the TCRdb table keeps only in-frame clones and is missing some. Here the sample spans approximately 3,500 clones, 65% to 80% being singletons. The V and J genes are TRBV6-4 and TRBJ2-1; 9 nucleotides agree with TRBD2. The source was ileum tissue, collected 105 days after intestinal transplantation. This clonotype was obtained from a human patient who received an intestinal transplant, so some T cells may come from the graft donor. CDR3 bases: TGTGCCAGCAGTGAAAGTAGCGGGAGTGATGAGCAGTTCTTC. Its translation: CASSESSGSDEQFF.